These T cell receptor beta chains were read from a single sample in a study of identical twins. A single record per CDR3 protein comes from TCRdb applying MiXCR to the 5' RACE reads. Of hundreds of thousands of distinct CDR3 sequences in the sample, less than 25% were seen once. These data also formed part of another study, on T cells expressing NK-cell markers.

What was sequenced was PBMCs. These receptors originate from a woman between 18 and 29 years old in good health. CDR3s include the opening cysteine and the closing phenylalanine or tryptophan. The D gene is left open where the match is weak. Clone sizes are given selectively: once, few, many, or a class where the clone is expanded.

clone_size	v_call	j_call	d_call	cdr3_nt	cdr3_aa
many	TRBV20-1	TRBJ1-1	.	TGCAGTGCTTTTAACCGTAACACTGAAGCTTTCTTT	CSAFNRNTEAFF
few	TRBV4-2	TRBJ1-1	.	TGTGCCAGCAGCCCTGCGGTCAACCAGAACACTGAAGCTTTCTTT	CASSPAVNQNTEAFF
.	TRBV24-1	TRBJ2-7	.	TGTGCCACCAGTGATGGGACCCCAGAGCACGAGCAGTACTTC	CATSDGTPEHEQYF
.	TRBV20-1	TRBJ2-3	TRBD1	TGCAGTGCCCAGAGACAGGGTCTTGGCACAGATACGCAGTATTTT	CSAQRQGLGTDTQYF
few	TRBV12-3/TRBV12-4	TRBJ2-7	.	TGTGCCAGCACCCAAACCCAGGGTACCTACGAGCAGTACTTC	CASTQTQGTYEQYF
many	TRBV15	TRBJ2-5	.	TGTGCCACCAGCAGAGATTGGTTGAGGGACCAAGAGACCCAGTACTTC	CATSRDWLRDQETQYF
.	TRBV7-2	TRBJ2-3	TRBD2	TGTGCCAGCAGCTCCGGGACTAGCGGACCCCTCGGTACGCAGTATTTT	CASSSGTSGPLGTQYF
.	TRBV7-9	TRBJ1-4	.	TGTGCCAGCAGCTCGGGACCTAATGAAAAACTGTTTTTT	CASSSGPNEKLFF
few	TRBV5-5	TRBJ1-4	.	TGTGCCAGCAGCTTGGTCTTGGTGGAGGAAAAACTGTTTTTT	CASSLVLVEEKLFF
many	TRBV25-1	TRBJ2-7	TRBD2	TGTGCCAGCAGTGATAGCGGGGACCGCTACGAGCAGTACTTC	CASSDSGDRYEQYF
.	TRBV4-1	TRBJ2-3	TRBD2	TGCGCCAGCAGCCGTTTGGCCGGGACTAGCGGAGAGACTAGCACAGATACGCAGTATTTT	CASSRLAGTSGETSTDTQYF
.	TRBV6-5	TRBJ2-3	.	TGTGCCAGCAGTGTACTAAGGGACACTAGCACAGATACGCAGTATTTT	CASSVLRDTSTDTQYF
.	TRBV6-1	TRBJ2-1	.	TGTGCCAGCAGTGAAGTGGCAGGGAGGAGGAATGAGCAGTTCTTC	CASSEVAGRRNEQFF
few	TRBV7-7	TRBJ2-3	.	TGTGCTAGCAGCTTATTTTCCTCCGGGGGCCCAGATACGCAGTATTTT	CASSLFSSGGPDTQYF
few	TRBV10-3	TRBJ2-1	TRBD2	TGTGCCATCAGTGAGTTTGCTAGCGGGAGGCCCAATGAGCAGTTCTTC	CAISEFASGRPNEQFF
.	TRBV4-1	TRBJ2-1	TRBD1	TGCGCCAGCAGCCAAGATGGGGGACAGTGGGATAGGTTCTCCTACAATGAGCAGTTCTTC	CASSQDGGQWDRFSYNEQFF
few	TRBV10-1	TRBJ2-5	.	TGCGCCAGCAGTGGGGAAGGGATCCAAGAGACCCAGTACTTC	CASSGEGIQETQYF
many	TRBV20-1	TRBJ2-5	.	TGCAGTGCCTGGACAGTCCAAGAGACCCAGTACTTC	CSAWTVQETQYF
once	TRBV5-1	TRBJ2-1	.	TGCGCCAGCAGCTTCGGACAGACCTCCGATGAGCAGTTCTTC	CASSFGQTSDEQFF
many	TRBV6-2/TRBV6-3	TRBJ2-3	TRBD2	TGTGCCAGCAGTTACTCGGAGTGGGAGGGGAGCACAGATACGCAGTATTTT	CASSYSEWEGSTDTQYF
.	TRBV10-3	TRBJ2-7	.	TGTGCCATCAGTCAAACAGGTGATTCGGACTACGAGCAGTACTTC	CAISQTGDSDYEQYF
few	TRBV7-9	TRBJ2-7	.	TGTGCCAGCAGACAGTATAGCTGTGGGAGTCCTTACGAGCAGTACTTC	CASRQYSCGSPYEQYF
few	TRBV12-3/TRBV12-4	TRBJ1-1	TRBD1	TGTGCCAGCACCTCGACAGGGATGAACACTGAAGCTTTCTTT	CASTSTGMNTEAFF
.	TRBV6-5	TRBJ2-7	.	TGTGCCAGCAGTTTATCGCCAAGCAGATCCCACGAGCAGTACTTC	CASSLSPSRSHEQYF
many	TRBV6-2/TRBV6-3	TRBJ2-7	.	TGTGCCAGCAGTTACGGAGGGGTCTACGAGCAGTACTTC	CASSYGGVYEQYF
.	TRBV20-1	TRBJ1-4	TRBD1	TGCAGTGCTACAGACAGGGGGCCAGGTCTGTTTTTT	CSATDRGPGLFF
.	TRBV7-9	TRBJ1-1	.	TGTGCCAGCAGCTTTCGTCAGGAGGGGGACACTGAAGCTTTCTTT	CASSFRQEGDTEAFF
many	TRBV20-1	TRBJ1-1	.	TGCAGTGCTAGACCCCCTGGGTTTCCGGCTGAAGCTTTCTTT	CSARPPGFPAEAFF
.	TRBV6-2/TRBV6-3	TRBJ1-1	.	TGTGCCAGCAGTCATGGGGCGTTCCGGGCTTTCTTT	CASSHGAFRAFF
.	TRBV7-2	TRBJ2-1	.	TGTGCCAGCAGCTTAGCGGACAGTTCCTACAATGAGCAGTTCTTC	CASSLADSSYNEQFF
few	TRBV20-1	TRBJ1-1	.	TGCAGTGCGTTGCGATACACTGAAGCTTTCTTT	CSALRYTEAFF
.	TRBV7-2	TRBJ1-2	TRBD1	TGTGCCAGCAGCTTAGACCCCACAGGGGGTGGAAGTTACACCTTC	CASSLDPTGGGSYTF
.	TRBV20-1	TRBJ1-2	.	TGCAGTGCTAGTTGGGATAGCTCGGTTGGCTACACCTTC	CSASWDSSVGYTF
.	TRBV27	TRBJ2-7	TRBD2	TGTGCCAGCAGTGTAGCGGGAGTCTCCTACGAGCAGTACTTC	CASSVAGVSYEQYF
many	TRBV25-1	TRBJ2-7	.	TGTGTGACCCAGGGTCGTCGGTACGAGCAGTACTTC	CVTQGRRYEQYF
many	TRBV12-3/TRBV12-4	TRBJ2-1	.	TGTGCCAGCAGTTTACAGGGCAGCTCCTACAATGAGCAGTTCTTC	CASSLQGSSYNEQFF
.	TRBV3-1	TRBJ2-7	.	TGTGCCAGCAGCGGGGAGGACGGGACCTCCTACGAGCAGTACTTC	CASSGEDGTSYEQYF
.	TRBV29-1	TRBJ1-1	.	TGCAGCGTTGAAGTTTTTGACAGAATGAACACTGAAGCTTTCTTT	CSVEVFDRMNTEAFF
few	TRBV20-1	TRBJ2-3	TRBD2	TGCAGTGCTAGAGATAAGGCTAGCGGGAGGAACACAGATACGCAGTATTTT	CSARDKASGRNTDTQYF
.	TRBV6-1	TRBJ2-7	.	TGTGCCACCTCTCCCTATGGGGTCATCTACGAGCAGTACTTC	CATSPYGVIYEQYF
.	TRBV7-9	TRBJ2-5	TRBD1	TGTGCCAGCAGCTCGCCCTGGGACAGCGAGGAGACCCAGTACTTC	CASSSPWDSEETQYF
few	TRBV12-3/TRBV12-4	TRBJ2-3	.	TGTGCCAGCAGTTTGGGCCCCCAGGCCCCAGATACGCAGTATTTT	CASSLGPQAPDTQYF
once	TRBV11-2	TRBJ2-7	TRBD1	TGTGCCAGCAGCGCCCGGGACAGACTATACGAGCAGTACTTC	CASSARDRLYEQYF
few	TRBV6-1	TRBJ2-7	TRBD1	TGTGCCAGCAGTGACGACAGGGGGCCACGGCAGTACTTC	CASSDDRGPRQYF
many	TRBV5-1	TRBJ1-1	.	TGCGCCAGCAGCATGACATCCTACATGAACACTGAAGCTTTCTTT	CASSMTSYMNTEAFF
.	TRBV5-1	TRBJ2-2	.	TGCGCCAGCAGACCACTGCCGAACACCGGGGAGCTGTTTTTT	CASRPLPNTGELFF
.	TRBV24-1	TRBJ2-2	.	TGTGCCACCAGTGATTCAGGGGGGACCGGGGAGCTGTTTTTT	CATSDSGGTGELFF
few	TRBV7-9	TRBJ1-2	TRBD1	TGTGCCAGCAGTCGACAGGGGGCCTATGGCTACACCTTC	CASSRQGAYGYTF
.	TRBV27	TRBJ2-6	.	TGTGCCAGCGGTAGACACGCATCTGGGGCCAACGTCCTGACTTTC	CASGRHASGANVLTF
few	TRBV20-1	TRBJ2-7	TRBD2	TGCAGTGCTAGGGCTGGACTAGCGGGACCCTACGAGCAGTACTTC	CSARAGLAGPYEQYF
few	TRBV12-2	TRBJ2-5	.	TGTGCAAGTCGCCCGAGGGCCCGGGGAGGGAAAGAGACCCAGTACTTC	CASRPRARGGKETQYF
.	TRBV20-1	TRBJ1-1	.	TGCAGTGCCGAGGGCGGGGGAGGCAACACTGAAGCTTTCTTT	CSAEGGGGNTEAFF
.	TRBV12-3/TRBV12-4	TRBJ2-1	TRBD2	TGTGCCAGCAGTTCCCTCCAACTAGCGGGGCCCAATGAGCAGTTCTTC	CASSSLQLAGPNEQFF
.	TRBV12-3/TRBV12-4	TRBJ2-2	.	TGTGCCAGCACTTCACGCCCTTCGGCAGGGCCCACCGGGGAGCTGTTTTTT	CASTSRPSAGPTGELFF
many	TRBV6-1	TRBJ2-1	.	TGTGCCAGCAGCCTAGGACTATCTTCCTACAATGAGCAGTTCTTC	CASSLGLSSYNEQFF
.	TRBV29-1	TRBJ2-7	.	TGCAGCGCCGGCCTGGGTCGCGGGTACGAGCAGTACTTC	CSAGLGRGYEQYF
few	TRBV5-1	TRBJ2-5	.	TGCGCCAGCAGCTTGGTGTGGGGTAAAGAGACCCAGTACTTC	CASSLVWGKETQYF